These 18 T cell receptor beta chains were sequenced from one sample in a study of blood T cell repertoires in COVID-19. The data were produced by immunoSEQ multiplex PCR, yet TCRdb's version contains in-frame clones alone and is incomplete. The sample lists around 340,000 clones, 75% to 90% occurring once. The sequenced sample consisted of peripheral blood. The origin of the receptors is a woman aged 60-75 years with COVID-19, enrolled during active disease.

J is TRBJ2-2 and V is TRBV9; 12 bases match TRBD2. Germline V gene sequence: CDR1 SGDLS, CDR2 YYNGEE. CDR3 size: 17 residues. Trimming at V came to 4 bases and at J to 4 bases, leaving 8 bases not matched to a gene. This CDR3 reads CASSYLAGGAGTGELFF. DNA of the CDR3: TGTGCCAGCAGCTACCTAGCGGGGGGGGCAGGCACCGGGGAGCTGTTTTTT.

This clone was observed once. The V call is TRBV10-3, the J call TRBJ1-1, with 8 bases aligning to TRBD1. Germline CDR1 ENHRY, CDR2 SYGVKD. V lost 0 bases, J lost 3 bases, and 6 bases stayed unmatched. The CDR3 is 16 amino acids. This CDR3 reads CAISESAGGRYTEAFF. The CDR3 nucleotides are TGTGCCATCAGTGAGTCGGCAGGGGGCCGCTACACTGAAGCTTTCTTT.

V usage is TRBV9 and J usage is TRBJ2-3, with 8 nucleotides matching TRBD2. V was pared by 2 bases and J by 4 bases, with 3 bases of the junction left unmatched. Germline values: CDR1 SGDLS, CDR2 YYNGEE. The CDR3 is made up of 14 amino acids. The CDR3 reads CASSVGLGADTQYF. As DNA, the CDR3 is TGTGCCAGCAGCGTGGGACTAGGGGCAGATACGCAGTATTTT.

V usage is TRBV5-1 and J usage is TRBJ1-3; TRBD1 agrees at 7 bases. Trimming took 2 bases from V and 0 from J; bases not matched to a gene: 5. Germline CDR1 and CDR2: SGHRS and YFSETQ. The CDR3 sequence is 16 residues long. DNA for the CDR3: TGCGCCAGCAGCTTTAACAGGGGTTACTCTGGAAACACCATATATTTT. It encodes CASSFNRGYSGNTIYF.

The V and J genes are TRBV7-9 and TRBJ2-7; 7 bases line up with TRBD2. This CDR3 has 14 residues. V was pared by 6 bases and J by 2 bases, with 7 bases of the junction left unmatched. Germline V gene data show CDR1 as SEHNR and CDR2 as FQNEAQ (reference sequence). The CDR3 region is CASRPLAAPYEQYF. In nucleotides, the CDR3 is TGTGCCAGCAGGCCTCTAGCGGCCCCCTACGAGCAGTACTTC.

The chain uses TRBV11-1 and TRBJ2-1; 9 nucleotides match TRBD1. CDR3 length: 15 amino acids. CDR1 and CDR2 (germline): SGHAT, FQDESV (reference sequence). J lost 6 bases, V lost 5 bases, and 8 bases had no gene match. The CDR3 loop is CASSRAGTGLNEQFF. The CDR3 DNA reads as TGTGCCAGCAGCCGAGCCGGGACAGGGCTCAATGAGCAGTTCTTC.

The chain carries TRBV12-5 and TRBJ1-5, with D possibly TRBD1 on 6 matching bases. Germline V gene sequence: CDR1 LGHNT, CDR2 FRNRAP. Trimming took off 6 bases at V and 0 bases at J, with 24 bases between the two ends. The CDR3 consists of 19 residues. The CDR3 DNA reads TGTGCTAGTGGACTCTCTAGACACAGGGTCACTAATAGCAATCAGCCCCAGCATTTT. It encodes CASGLSRHRVTNSNQPQHF.

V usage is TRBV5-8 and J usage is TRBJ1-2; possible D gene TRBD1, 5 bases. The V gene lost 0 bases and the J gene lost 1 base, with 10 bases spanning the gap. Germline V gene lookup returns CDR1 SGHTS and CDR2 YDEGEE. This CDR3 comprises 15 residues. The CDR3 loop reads CASSLAYRFNYGYTF. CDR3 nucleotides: TGTGCCAGCAGCTTGGCTTACAGGTTTAACTATGGCTACACCTTC.

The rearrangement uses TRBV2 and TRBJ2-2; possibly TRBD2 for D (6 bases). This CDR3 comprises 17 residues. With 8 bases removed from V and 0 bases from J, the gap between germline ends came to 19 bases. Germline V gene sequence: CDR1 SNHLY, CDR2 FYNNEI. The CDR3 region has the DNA TGTGCCAGCGAGGGAGACGTGCGGGGTTCGAACACCGGGGAGCTGTTTTTT. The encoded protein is CASEGDVRGSNTGELFF.

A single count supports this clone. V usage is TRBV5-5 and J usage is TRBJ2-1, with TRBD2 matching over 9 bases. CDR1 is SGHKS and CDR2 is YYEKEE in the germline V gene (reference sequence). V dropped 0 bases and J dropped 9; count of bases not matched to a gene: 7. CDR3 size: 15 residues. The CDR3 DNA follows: TGTGCCAGCAGCTTGGCCGTAGCGGGGGACCCTGAGCAGTTCTTC. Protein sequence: CASSLAVAGDPEQFF. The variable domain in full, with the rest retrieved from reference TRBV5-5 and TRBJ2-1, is DAGVTQSPTHLIKTRGQQVTLRCSPISGHKSVSWYQQVLGQGPQFIFQYYEKEERGRGNFPDRFSARQFPNYSSELNVNALLLGDSALYLCASSLAVAGDPEQFFGPGTRLTVL.

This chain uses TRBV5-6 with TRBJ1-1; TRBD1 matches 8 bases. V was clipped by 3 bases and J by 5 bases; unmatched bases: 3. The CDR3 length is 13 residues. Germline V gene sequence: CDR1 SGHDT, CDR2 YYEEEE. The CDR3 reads CASSWTGQTEAFF. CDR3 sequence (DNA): TGTGCCAGCAGCTGGACAGGGCAGACTGAAGCTTTCTTT.

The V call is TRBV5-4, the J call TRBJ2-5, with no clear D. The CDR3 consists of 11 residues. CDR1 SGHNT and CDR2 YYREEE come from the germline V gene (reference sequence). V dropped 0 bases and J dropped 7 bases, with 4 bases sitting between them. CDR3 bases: TGTGCCAGCAGCTTGGGAGGGACCCAGTACTTC. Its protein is CASSLGGTQYF.

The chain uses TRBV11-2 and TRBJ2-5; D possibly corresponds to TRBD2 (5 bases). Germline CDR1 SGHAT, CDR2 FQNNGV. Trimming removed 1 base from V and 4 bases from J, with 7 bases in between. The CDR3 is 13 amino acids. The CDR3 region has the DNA TGTGCCAGCAGCTTAGGCGAGGGAGAGACCCAGTACTTC. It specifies CASSLGEGETQYF.

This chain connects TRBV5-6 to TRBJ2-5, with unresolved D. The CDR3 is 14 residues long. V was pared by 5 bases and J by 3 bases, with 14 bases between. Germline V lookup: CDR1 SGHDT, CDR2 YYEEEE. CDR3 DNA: TGTGCCAGCAGGGAGAGAATCCACGAAGAGACCCAGTACTTC. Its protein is CASRERIHEETQYF.

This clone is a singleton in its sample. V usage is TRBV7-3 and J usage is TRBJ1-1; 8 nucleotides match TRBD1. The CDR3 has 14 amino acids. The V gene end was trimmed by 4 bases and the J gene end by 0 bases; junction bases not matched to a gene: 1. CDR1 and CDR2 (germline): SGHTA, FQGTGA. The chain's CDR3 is CASSSGQVNTEAFF. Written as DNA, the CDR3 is TGTGCCAGCAGCTCGGGACAGGTGAACACTGAAGCTTTCTTT.

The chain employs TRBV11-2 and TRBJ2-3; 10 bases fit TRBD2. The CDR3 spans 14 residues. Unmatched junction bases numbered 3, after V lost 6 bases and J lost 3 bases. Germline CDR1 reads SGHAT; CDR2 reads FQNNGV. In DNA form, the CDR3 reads TGTGCCAGCAGGACGGGACTAGCGACAGATACGCAGTATTTT. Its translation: CASRTGLATDTQYF.

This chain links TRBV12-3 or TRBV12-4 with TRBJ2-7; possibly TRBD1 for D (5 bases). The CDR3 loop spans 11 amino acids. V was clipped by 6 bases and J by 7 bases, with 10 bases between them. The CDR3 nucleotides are TGTGCCAGCAGCCAATCAGGGGAGCAGTACTTC. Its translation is CASSQSGEQYF.

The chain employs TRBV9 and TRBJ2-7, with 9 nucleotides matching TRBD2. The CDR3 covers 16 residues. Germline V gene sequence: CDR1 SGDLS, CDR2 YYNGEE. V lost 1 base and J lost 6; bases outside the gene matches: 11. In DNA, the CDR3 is TGTGCCAGCAGCGTATCGGGCGGGGGGGCCTCCACCGAGCAGTACTTC. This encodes CASSVSGGGASTEQYF.